This TCR beta chain was retrieved from a study of human T cells and chemical hapten exposure. As for time point: pre-sensitization, week 0. Sample treatment: therapeutic diphenylcyclopropenone sensitization with weekly scalp DPC. This clonotype was detected a few times. Germline-derived CDR1 and CDR2 are SGHRS and YFSETQ. J was trimmed by 6 bases and V by 4 bases; bases with no gene match: 8. CDR3 length equals 15 residues. The library tagged individual cDNA molecules with unique molecular identifiers. TCRdb reprocessed the RACE reads with MiXCR, giving one entry per CDR3 protein. The data show 35,000 to 50,000 distinct CDR3 sequences, about 10% seen once.

The clonotype was recovered from a man aged 25 to 40 with alopecia areata. Some clones in this sample may be carry-over from other donors' samples. The sequencing here drew on whole blood, taken in connection with sensitization to the hapten diphenylcyclopropenone (DPC). V gene TRBV5-1 combines with J gene TRBJ2-3; 10 bases are shared with TRBD2. The DNA of the CDR3 is TGCGCCAGCAGCGTAAGCGGGGGGGCCTTGGATACGCAGTATTTT. Its translation is CASSVSGGALDTQYF.